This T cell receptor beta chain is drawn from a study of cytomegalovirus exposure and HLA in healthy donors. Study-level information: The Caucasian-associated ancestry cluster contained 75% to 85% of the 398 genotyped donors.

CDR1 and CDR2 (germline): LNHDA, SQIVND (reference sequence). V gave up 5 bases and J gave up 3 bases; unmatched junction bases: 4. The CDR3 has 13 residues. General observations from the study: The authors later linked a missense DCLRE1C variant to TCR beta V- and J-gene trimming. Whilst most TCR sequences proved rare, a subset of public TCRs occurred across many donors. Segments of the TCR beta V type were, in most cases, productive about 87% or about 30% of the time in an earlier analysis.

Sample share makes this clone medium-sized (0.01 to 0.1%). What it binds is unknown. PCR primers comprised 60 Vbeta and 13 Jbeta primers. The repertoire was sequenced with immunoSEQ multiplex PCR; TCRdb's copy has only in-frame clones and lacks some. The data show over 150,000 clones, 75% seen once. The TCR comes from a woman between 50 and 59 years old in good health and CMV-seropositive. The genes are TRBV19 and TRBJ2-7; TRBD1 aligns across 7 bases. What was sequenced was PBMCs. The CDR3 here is CASSPRDSYEQYF. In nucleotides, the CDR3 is TGTGCCAGTAGTCCCCGGGACAGCTACGAGCAGTACTTC. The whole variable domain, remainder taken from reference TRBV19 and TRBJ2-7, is DGGITQSPKYLFRKEGQNVTLSCEQNLNHDAMYWYRQDPGQGLRLIYYSQIVNDFQKGDIAEGYSVSREKKESFPLTVTSAQKNPTAFYLCASSPRDSYEQYFGPGTRLTVT.